The present T cell receptor beta chain was sequenced within a study of T cell responses to AZD1222 COVID-19 vaccine. Using immunoSEQ multiplex PCR, the repertoire was profiled, and TCRdb retains in-frame clones only, with some absent. Of roughly 180,000 clones listed, 80% to 90% were seen once; the top ten hold about 6.9%. In germline, CDR1 is SGHTA, CDR2 FQGNSA. Trimming pared 1 base from V and 3 bases from J, leaving 13 bases between. The CDR3 spans 15 residues. The rearrangement links TRBV7-2 to TRBJ2-7; no clear D. This receptor was identified in an adult in good health. The input for sequencing was peripheral blood, taken on day 0 of AZD1222 vaccination. CDR3: CASSLVDLLYYEQYF. CDR3 coding DNA: TGTGCCAGCAGCTTAGTTGACTTACTTTACTACGAGCAGTACTTC.